The 3 T cell receptor beta chains below come from one sample, sequenced in a study of blood T cell repertoires in COVID-19. Using immunoSEQ multiplex PCR, the repertoire was profiled, and TCRdb retains in-frame clones only, with some absent. The table has about 200,000 clones, 70% to 90% seen once. The sample consisted of PBMCs or T cells enriched from blood (not recorded which). The receptor set was obtained from a woman aged 40 to 50 with acute COVID-19.

The chain carries TRBV7-9 and TRBJ1-3; tentatively, D is TRBD1 (6 bases). Germline CDR1 reads SEHNR; CDR2 reads FQNEAQ (reference sequence). The CDR3 length is 15 residues. Deletions cut 1 base from V and 3 bases from J, with 10 bases between. The CDR3 sequence is CASSLGGLIGNTIYF. In DNA, the CDR3 is TGTGCCAGCAGCTTAGGGGGGCTGATTGGAAACACCATATATTTT.

V is TRBV11-1 and J is TRBJ1-2; 8 bases are shared with TRBD1. Germline loops: CDR1 SGHAT, CDR2 FQDESV (reference sequence). The CDR3 contains 14 residues. Trimming cost V 5 bases and J 3 bases; bases outside gene matches: 5. The CDR3 loop is CASSLDRGDYGYTF. The CDR3 DNA follows: TGTGCCAGCAGCCTAGACAGGGGAGACTATGGCTACACCTTC.

This chain joins TRBV6-1 and TRBJ1-6; no clear D gene. The CDR3 consists of 13 residues. In germline, CDR1 is MNHNS, CDR2 SASEGT. Deletions cut 3 bases from V and 8 bases from J, with 8 bases between. DNA for the CDR3: TGTGCCAGCAGTGAGGTCACTGATTCACCCCTCCACTTT. Encoded protein: CASSEVTDSPLHF.